These T cell receptor beta chains were read from a single sample in a study of blood T cell repertoires in COVID-19. TCRdb keeps only in-frame clones here, not all; method: immunoSEQ multiplex PCR. The sample contains some 260,000 clones, more than 70% of which appear only once. What was sequenced was peripheral blood. The receptor source for this set is a young woman with acute or convalescent COVID-19. The CDR3 runs from the conserved cysteine through the conserved F or W. A D gene is named only where the DNA matches it firmly. Clone sizes are given selectively: once, few, many, or a class where the clone is expanded.

d_gene	len	abundance	v_gene	j_gene	CDR3aa	CDR3nt
-	16	-	TRBV7-6	TRBJ1-1	CASSLLAGSGNTEAFF	TGTGCCAGCAGCCTGCTTGCTGGTTCAGGGAACACTGAAGCTTTCTTT
-	14	-	TRBV18	TRBJ1-1	CASSPPGDNFLAFF	TGTGCCAGCTCACCACCCGGGGACAATTTCTTGGCTTTCTTT
-	16	-	TRBV6-5	TRBJ2-3	CASSYSIVAGTDTQYF	TGTGCCAGCAGTTACTCGATTGTCGCAGGCACAGATACGCAGTATTTT
-	12	-	TRBV29-1	TRBJ2-7	CSAGPSGDEQYF	TGCAGCGCCGGTCCCAGCGGCGACGAGCAGTACTTC
-	16	-	TRBV10-2	TRBJ2-1	CASSESGTRFWNEQFF	TGCGCCAGCAGTGAGTCTGGGACTCGTTTTTGGAATGAGCAGTTCTTC
-	12	-	TRBV2	TRBJ1-2	CASSDSGYGYTF	TGTGCCAGCAGTGATTCCGGCTATGGCTACACCTTC
-	12	-	TRBV5-1	TRBJ2-3	CASRSGTDTQYF	TGCGCCAGCAGGTCCGGCACAGATACGCAGTATTTT
TRBD1	15	-	TRBV7-9	TRBJ1-6	CASSHGQAEGSPLHF	TGTGCCAGCAGCCACGGACAGGCCGAGGGCTCACCCCTCCACTTT
TRBD2	15	-	TRBV7-2	TRBJ2-5	CASSLPTSGVETQYF	TGTGCCAGCAGCCTCCCGACTAGCGGGGTAGAGACCCAGTACTTC
-	11	-	TRBV5-5	TRBJ2-1	CASSPQGKQFF	TGTGCCAGCAGCCCACAGGGAAAGCAGTTCTTC
TRBD1	15	once	TRBV5-4	TRBJ2-2	CASSLDRGQGGELFF	TGTGCCAGCAGCTTGGACAGGGGGCAAGGCGGGGAGCTGTTTTTT
TRBD1	14	-	TRBV6-5	TRBJ1-1	CASSYTGQGAGTFF	TGTGCCAGCAGTTACACGGGACAGGGGGCAGGGACTTTCTTT
TRBD1	16	-	TRBV19	TRBJ1-6	CASSRTGQGYNSPLHF	TGTGCCAGTAGTAGAACGGGACAGGGGTACAATTCACCCCTCCACTTT
TRBD2	17	-	TRBV7-6	TRBJ2-7	CASSLGLAENGAYEQYF	TGTGCCAGCAGCTTAGGACTAGCGGAGAACGGGGCCTACGAGCAGTACTTC
-	15	-	TRBV6-1	TRBJ1-2	CASSEDPRSGYGYTF	TGTGCCAGCAGTGAAGATCCGCGCTCCGGCTATGGCTACACCTTC
TRBD1	14	-	TRBV5-6	TRBJ2-7	CASSLDDRGYEQYF	TGTGCCAGCAGCTTGGACGACAGGGGGTACGAGCAGTACTTC
-	13	-	TRBV19	TRBJ2-1	CASRRALVDEQFF	TGTGCCAGTAGGCGAGCTCTCGTCGATGAGCAGTTCTTC
-	16	-	TRBV10-3	TRBJ1-1	CAISSTLGQLNTEAFF	TGTGCCATCAGCTCTACCCTTGGACAGTTGAACACTGAAGCTTTCTTT
-	16	few	TRBV27	TRBJ2-7	CASSPLSGGTPYEQYF	TGTGCCAGCAGTCCCCTGAGTGGGGGGACCCCCTACGAGCAGTACTTC
TRBD1	13	few	TRBV19	TRBJ1-5	CASWDRGYQPQHF	TGTGCCAGTTGGGACAGGGGGTATCAGCCCCAGCATTTT
-	14	-	TRBV6-5	TRBJ2-6	CASSYSSGANVLTF	TGTGCCAGCAGTTACTCGAGTGGGGCCAACGTCCTGACTTTC
TRBD2	16	-	TRBV13	TRBJ2-3	CASSVRLAGAVDTQYF	TGTGCCAGCAGCGTCCGACTAGCGGGAGCTGTAGATACGCAGTATTTT